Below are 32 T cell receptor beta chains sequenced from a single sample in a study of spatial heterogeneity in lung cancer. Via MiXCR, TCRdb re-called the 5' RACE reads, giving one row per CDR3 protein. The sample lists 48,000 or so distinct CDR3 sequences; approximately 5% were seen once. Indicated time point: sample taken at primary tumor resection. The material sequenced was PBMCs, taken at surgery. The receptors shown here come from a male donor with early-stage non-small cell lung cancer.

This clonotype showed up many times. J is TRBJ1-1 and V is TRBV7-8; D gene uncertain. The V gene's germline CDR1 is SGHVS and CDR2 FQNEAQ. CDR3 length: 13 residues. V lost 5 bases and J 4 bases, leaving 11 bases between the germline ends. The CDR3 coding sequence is TGTGCCAGCAGCCCTACTTTGGGCACTGAAGCTTTCTTT. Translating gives CASSPTLGTEAFF.

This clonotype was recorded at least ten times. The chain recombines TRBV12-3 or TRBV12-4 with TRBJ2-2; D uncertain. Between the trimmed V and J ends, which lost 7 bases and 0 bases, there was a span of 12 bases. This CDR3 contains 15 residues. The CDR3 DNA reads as TGTGCCAGCACCATTGGTATAGCGAACACCGGGGAGCTGTTTTTT. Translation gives CASTIGIANTGELFF.

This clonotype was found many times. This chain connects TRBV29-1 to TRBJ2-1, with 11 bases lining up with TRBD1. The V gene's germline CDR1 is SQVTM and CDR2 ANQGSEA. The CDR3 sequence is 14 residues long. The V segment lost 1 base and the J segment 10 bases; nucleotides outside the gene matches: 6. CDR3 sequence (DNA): TGCAGCGTTGAAGCCGGGACAGGGGGACGCGAGCAGTTCTTC. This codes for CSVEAGTGGREQFF.

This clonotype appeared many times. The DNA for the CDR3 is TGTGCCAGCAGAGCCTACAGGGCCGGTCCCTACGAGCAGTACTTC. It yields the protein CASRAYRAGPYEQYF. This chain uses TRBV27 with TRBJ2-7, with D perhaps TRBD1 (6 bases). The CDR3 has 15 amino acids. Germline assignment: CDR1 MNHEY and CDR2 SMNVEV (reference sequence). Trimming took off 6 bases at V and 2 bases at J, with 17 bases between the two ends.

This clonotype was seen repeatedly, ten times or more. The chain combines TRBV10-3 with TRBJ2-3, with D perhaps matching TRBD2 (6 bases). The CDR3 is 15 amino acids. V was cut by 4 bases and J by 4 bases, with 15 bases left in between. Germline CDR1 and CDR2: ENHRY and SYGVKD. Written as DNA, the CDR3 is TGTGCCATCAGTGGATTGGGACTCCAAGCAGATACGCAGTATTTT. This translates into CAISGLGLQADTQYF.

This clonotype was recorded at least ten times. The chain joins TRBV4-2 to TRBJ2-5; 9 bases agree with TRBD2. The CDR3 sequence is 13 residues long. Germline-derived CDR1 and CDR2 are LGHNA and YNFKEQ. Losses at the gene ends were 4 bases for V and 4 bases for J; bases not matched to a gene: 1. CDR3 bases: TGTGCCAGCAGCCTGACTAGCGGAGAGACCCAGTACTTC. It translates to CASSLTSGETQYF.

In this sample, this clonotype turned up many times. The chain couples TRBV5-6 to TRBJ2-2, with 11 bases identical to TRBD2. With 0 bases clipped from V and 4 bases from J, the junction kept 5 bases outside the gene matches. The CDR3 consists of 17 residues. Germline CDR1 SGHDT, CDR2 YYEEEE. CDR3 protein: CASSLALAGGRTGELFF. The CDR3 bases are TGTGCCAGCAGCTTGGCGCTAGCGGGAGGCCGCACCGGGGAGCTGTTTTTT. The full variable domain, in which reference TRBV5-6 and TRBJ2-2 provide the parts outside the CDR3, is DAGVTQSPTHLIKTRGQQVTLRCSPKSGHDTVSWYQQALGQGPQFIFQYYEEEERQRGNFPDRFSGHQFPNYSSELNVNALLLGDSALYLCASSLALAGGRTGELFFGEGSRLTVL.

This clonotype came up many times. The CDR3 reads CAHGAGSEAFF. CDR3 nucleotide sequence: TGTGCCCACGGGGCGGGTTCGGAAGCTTTCTTT. This chain links TRBV30 with TRBJ1-1; D is possibly TRBD1 (5 bases). V lost 8 bases to trimming and J lost 8 bases, with 15 bases between them. Germline CDR1 GTSNPN, CDR2 SVGIG (reference sequence). The CDR3 is 11 residues long.

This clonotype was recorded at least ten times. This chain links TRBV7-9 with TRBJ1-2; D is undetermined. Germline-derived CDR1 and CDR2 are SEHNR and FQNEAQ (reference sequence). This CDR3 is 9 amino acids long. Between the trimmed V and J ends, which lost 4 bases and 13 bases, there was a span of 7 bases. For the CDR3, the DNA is TGTGCCAGCAGCTCTTGGGGCACCTTC. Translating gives CASSSWGTF.

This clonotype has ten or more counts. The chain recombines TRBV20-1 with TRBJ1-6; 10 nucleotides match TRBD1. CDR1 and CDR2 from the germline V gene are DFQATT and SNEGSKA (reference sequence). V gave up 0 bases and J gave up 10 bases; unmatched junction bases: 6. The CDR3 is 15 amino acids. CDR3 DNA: TGCAGTGCTAGAGATCGGGACAGGGGAAGCTCACCCCTCCACTTT. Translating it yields CSARDRDRGSSPLHF.

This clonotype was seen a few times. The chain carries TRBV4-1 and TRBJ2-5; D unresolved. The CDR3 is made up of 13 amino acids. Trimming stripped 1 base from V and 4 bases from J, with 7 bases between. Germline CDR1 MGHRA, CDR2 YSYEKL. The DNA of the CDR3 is TGCGCCAGCAGCCAAGTTACGGGAGAGACCCAGTACTTC. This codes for CASSQVTGETQYF.

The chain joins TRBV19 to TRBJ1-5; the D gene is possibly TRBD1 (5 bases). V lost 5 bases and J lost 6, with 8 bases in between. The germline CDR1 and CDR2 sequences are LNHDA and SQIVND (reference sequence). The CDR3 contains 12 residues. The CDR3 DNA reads TGTGCCAGTAGTCCGGGACTTCAGCCCCAGCATTTT. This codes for CASSPGLQPQHF.

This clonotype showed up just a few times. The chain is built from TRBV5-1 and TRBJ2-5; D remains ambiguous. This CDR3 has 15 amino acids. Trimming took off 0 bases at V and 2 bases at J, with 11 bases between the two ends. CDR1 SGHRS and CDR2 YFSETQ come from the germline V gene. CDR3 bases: TGCGCCAGCAGCTTGGGCGTTACAGAACAAGAGACCCAGTACTTC. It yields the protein CASSLGVTEQETQYF.

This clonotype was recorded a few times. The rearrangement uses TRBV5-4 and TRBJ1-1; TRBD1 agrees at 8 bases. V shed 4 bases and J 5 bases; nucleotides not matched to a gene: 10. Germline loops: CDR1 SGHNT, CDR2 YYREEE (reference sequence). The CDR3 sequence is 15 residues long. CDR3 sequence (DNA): TGTGCCAGCAGCACCTTACAGGGGGTGTATACTGAAGCTTTCTTT. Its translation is CASSTLQGVYTEAFF.

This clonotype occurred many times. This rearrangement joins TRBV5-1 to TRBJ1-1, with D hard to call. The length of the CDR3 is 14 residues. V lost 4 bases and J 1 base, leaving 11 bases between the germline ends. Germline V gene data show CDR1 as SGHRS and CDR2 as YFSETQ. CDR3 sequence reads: CASSLRDKNTEAFF. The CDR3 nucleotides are TGCGCCAGCAGCCTCAGAGACAAGAACACTGAAGCTTTCTTT. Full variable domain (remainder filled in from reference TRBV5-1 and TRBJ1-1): KAGVTQTPRYLIKTRGQQVTLSCSPISGHRSVSWYQQTPGQGLQFLFEYFSETQRNKGNFPGRFSGRQFSNSRSEMNVSTLELGDSALYLCASSLRDKNTEAFFGQGTRLTVV.

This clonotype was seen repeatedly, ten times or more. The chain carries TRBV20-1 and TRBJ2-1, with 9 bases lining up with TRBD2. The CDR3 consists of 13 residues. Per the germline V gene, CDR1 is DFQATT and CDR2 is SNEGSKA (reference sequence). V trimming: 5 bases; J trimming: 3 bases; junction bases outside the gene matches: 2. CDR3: CSARTSVYNEQFF. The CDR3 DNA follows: TGCAGTGCTCGGACTAGCGTCTACAATGAGCAGTTCTTC.

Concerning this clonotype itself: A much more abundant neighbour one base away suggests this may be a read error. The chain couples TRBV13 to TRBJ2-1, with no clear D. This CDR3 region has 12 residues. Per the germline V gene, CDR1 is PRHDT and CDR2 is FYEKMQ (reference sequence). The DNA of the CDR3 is TGTGGCAGCAGCGCCCCCGGGAATGAGCAGTTCTTC. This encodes CGSSAPGNEQFF. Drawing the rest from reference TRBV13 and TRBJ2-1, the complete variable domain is AAGVIQSPRHLIKEKRETATLKCYPIPRHDTVYWYQQGPGQDPQFLISFYEKMQSDKGSIPDRFSAQQFSDYHSELNMSSLELGDSALYFCGSSAPGNEQFFGPGTRLTVL.

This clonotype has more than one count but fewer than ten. The CDR3 loop reads CSAGLAGGTDTQYF. CDR3 nucleotides: TGCAGTGCGGGACTAGCGGGAGGCACAGATACGCAGTATTTT. The chain uses TRBV20-1 and TRBJ2-3, with 14 bases fitting TRBD2. The germline CDR1 and CDR2 sequences are DFQATT and SNEGSKA (reference sequence). The CDR3 is 14 residues long. Germline trimming cut 6 bases from V and 1 base from J; bases unmatched to any gene: 0.

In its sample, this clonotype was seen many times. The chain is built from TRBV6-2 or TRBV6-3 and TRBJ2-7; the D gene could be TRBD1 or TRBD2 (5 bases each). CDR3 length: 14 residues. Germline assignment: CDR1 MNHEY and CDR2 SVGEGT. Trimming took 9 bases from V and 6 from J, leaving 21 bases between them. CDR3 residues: CASGRGAGVGEQYF. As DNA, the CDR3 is TGTGCCAGTGGGAGAGGGGCAGGTGTGGGCGAGCAGTACTTC.

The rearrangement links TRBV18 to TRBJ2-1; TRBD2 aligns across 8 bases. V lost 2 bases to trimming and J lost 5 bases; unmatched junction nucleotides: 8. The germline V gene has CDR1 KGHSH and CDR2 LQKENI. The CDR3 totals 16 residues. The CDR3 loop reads CASSPGSGRSHNEQFF. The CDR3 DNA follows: TGTGCCAGCTCACCAGGCAGCGGGAGATCCCACAATGAGCAGTTCTTC.

Here the CDR3 reads CASSPRGFPYEQYF. The CDR3 coding sequence is TGTGCCAGCAGCCCCCGAGGGTTCCCCTACGAGCAGTACTTC. The rearrangement uses TRBV7-2 and TRBJ2-7; D might be TRBD2 (5 bases). The CDR3 spans 14 residues. V gave up 5 bases and J gave up 2 bases, with 13 bases separating them. Germline CDR1 and CDR2: SGHTA and FQGNSA.

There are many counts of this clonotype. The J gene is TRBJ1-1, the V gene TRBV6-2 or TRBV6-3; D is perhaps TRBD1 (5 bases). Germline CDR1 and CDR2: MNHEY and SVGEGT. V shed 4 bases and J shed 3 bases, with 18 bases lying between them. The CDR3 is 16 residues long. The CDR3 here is CASSFAQSGHHTEAFF. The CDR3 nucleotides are TGTGCCAGCAGTTTCGCCCAGTCAGGACACCACACTGAAGCTTTCTTT.

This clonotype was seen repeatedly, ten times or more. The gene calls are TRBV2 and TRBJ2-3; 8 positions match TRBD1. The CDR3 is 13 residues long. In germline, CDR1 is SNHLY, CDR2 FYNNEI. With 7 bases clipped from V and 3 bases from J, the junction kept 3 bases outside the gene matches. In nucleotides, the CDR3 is TGTGCCAGCAACGGACAGGGAACAGATACGCAGTATTTT. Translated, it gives CASNGQGTDTQYF.

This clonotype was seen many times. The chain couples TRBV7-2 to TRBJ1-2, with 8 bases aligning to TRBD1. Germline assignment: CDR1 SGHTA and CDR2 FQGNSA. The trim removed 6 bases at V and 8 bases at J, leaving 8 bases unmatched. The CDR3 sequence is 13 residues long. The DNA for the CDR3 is TGTGCCAGCAGACTGACAGGGGTCCGAGGCTACACCTTC. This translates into CASRLTGVRGYTF.

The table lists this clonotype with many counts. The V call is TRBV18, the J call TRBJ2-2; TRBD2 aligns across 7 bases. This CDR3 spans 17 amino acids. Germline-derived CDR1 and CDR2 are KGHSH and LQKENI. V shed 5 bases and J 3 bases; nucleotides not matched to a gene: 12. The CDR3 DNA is TGTGCCAGCTCATCCTCTGGGGCGGGAGACGACACCGGGGAGCTGTTTTTT. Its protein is CASSSSGAGDDTGELFF.

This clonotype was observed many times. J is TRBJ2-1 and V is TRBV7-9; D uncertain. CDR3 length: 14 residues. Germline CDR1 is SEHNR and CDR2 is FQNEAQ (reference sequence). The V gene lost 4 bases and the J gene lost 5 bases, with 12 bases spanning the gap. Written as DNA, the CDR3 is TGTGCCAGCAGCTCGCCAAGGGCCCACAATGAGCAGTTCTTC. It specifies CASSSPRAHNEQFF.

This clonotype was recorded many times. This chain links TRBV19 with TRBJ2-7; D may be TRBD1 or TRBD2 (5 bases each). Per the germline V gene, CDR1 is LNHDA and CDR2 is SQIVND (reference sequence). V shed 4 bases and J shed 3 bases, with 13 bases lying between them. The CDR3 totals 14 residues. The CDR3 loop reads CASSTRDEGYEQYF. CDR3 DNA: TGTGCCAGTAGTACCAGGGACGAAGGCTACGAGCAGTACTTC.

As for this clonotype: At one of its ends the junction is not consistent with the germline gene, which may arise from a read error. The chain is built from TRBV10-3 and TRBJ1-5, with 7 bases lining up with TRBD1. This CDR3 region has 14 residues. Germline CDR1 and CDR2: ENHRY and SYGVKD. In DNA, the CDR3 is TGTGCCATCAGGCCGGAGGGGGCTAATCGGCCCCAGCATTTT. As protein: CAIRPEGANRPQHF.

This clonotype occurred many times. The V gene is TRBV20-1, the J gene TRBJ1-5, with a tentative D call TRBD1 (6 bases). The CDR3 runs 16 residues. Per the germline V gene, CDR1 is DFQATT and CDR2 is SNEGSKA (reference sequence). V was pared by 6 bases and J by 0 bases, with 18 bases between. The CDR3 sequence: CSAQPSGGYSNQPQHF. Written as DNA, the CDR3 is TGCAGTGCCCAACCTTCGGGGGGCTATAGCAATCAGCCCCAGCATTTT.

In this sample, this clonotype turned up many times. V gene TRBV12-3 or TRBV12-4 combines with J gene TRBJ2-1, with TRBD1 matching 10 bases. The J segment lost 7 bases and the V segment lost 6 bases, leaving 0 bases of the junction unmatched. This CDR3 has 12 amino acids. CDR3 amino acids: CASRDRGNEQFF. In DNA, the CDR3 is TGTGCCAGCAGGGACAGGGGGAATGAGCAGTTCTTC.

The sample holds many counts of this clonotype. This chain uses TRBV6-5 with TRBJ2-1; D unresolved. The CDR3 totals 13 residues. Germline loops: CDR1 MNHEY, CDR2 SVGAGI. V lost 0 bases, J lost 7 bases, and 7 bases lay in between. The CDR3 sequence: CASSYSNVNEQFF. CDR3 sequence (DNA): TGTGCCAGCAGTTACTCAAATGTGAATGAGCAGTTCTTC.

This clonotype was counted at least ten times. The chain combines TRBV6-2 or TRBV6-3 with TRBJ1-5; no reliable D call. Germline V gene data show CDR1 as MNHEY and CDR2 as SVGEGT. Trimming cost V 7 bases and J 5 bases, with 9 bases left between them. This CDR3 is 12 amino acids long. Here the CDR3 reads CASTLNDQPQHF. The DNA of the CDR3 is TGTGCCAGCACCTTGAATGATCAGCCCCAGCATTTT.